One sample yielded the 29 T cell receptor beta chains listed below, sequenced in a study of patients and donors after allogeneic stem cell transplantation (dated by TCRdb to the early 2020s). Receptor libraries were prepared by RT-PCR. Sequencing was performed on a NextSeq 550. TCRdb reprocessing: public reads trimmed at Q25 with fastp, clones called with MiXCR, in-frame beta chains kept. For every CDR3 protein sequence, its rows merge into one entry that carries the most common genes and DNA. For this sample the table gives about 72,000 distinct CDR3 sequences, of which less than 30% were detected only once. Jointly, the top ten make up 26% of the sample. Sequencing used blood, either unsorted or a sorted T cell fraction (not recorded which). The origin of the receptors is a human donor who was either an allogeneic HSCT recipient or a stem cell or donor lymphocyte infusion donor (not recorded which). It is not recorded whose cells these are; they may come from a transplant donor.

The chain has TRBV9 and TRBJ1-1; the match to TRBD1 covers 7 bases. V dropped 1 base and J dropped 6; count of bases not matched to a gene: 6. Germline V CDR1 and CDR2: SGDLS, YYNGEE. CDR3 length equals 14 residues. CDR3 region: CASSVSTGPAEAFF. CDR3 nucleotide sequence: TGTGCCAGCAGCGTATCGACAGGGCCCGCTGAAGCTTTCTTT.

This chain joins TRBV7-9 and TRBJ1-6, with D possibly being TRBD1 (6 bases). The V end was cut by 7 bases, the J end by 7 bases, with 11 bases between. The CDR3 contains 13 residues. Germline-derived CDR1 and CDR2 are SEHNR and FQNEAQ (reference sequence). The CDR3 bases are TGTGCCAGCAAAAGGGGGGCAAATTCACCCCTCCACTTT. Translation gives CASKRGANSPLHF.

The chain joins TRBV7-8 to TRBJ1-2, with D maybe TRBD1 (6 bases). V lost 0 bases and J 6 bases, leaving 17 bases between the germline ends. Germline CDR1 and CDR2: SGHVS and FQNEAQ. The CDR3 runs 16 residues. CDR3 DNA: TGTGCCAGCAGCTTAGCGCCGTTCGGGGGCGCAGATGGCTACACCTTC. Its translation is CASSLAPFGGADGYTF.

This chain uses TRBV7-6 with TRBJ2-2; tentatively, D is TRBD2 (5 bases). This CDR3 region has 13 residues. The germline V and J ends were trimmed by 5 bases and 7 bases, with 11 bases remaining between them. Germline CDR1 and CDR2: SGHVS and FNYEAQ. The CDR3 DNA reads as TGTGCCAGCAGCAGCAGCGGTATCGGGGAGCTGTTTTTT. It specifies CASSSSGIGELFF.

This clonotype has only a few counts. The rearrangement links TRBV7-3 to TRBJ2-1; 15 bases match TRBD2. Trimming cost V 1 base and J 2 bases; bases outside gene matches: 6. This CDR3 has 19 residues. Germline V gives CDR1 SGHTA, CDR2 FQGTGA. CDR3 in amino acids: CASSLRGLAGGGAYNEQFF. Here the CDR3 DNA reads TGTGCCAGCAGCTTAAGGGGACTAGCGGGAGGCGGAGCCTACAATGAGCAGTTCTTC.

This clonotype was counted only a few times. The chain recombines TRBV6-6 with TRBJ1-6; D is unresolved. CDR3 size: 14 residues. CDR1 is MNHNY, CDR2 SVGAGI, per germline (reference sequence). V lost 6 bases, J lost 7 bases, and 13 bases lay in between. This CDR3 is CASRNGQANSPLHF. DNA of the CDR3: TGTGCCAGCAGAAACGGTCAGGCGAATTCACCCCTCCACTTT.

This clonotype occurred a few times. The gene calls are TRBV7-9 and TRBJ1-6; D ambiguous. In germline, CDR1 is SEHNR, CDR2 FQNEAQ (reference sequence). V dropped 1 base and J dropped 11 bases, with 9 bases sitting between them. The CDR3 totals 13 residues. DNA of the CDR3: TGTGCCAGCAGCTTAGATTCGGGGACACCCCTCCACTTT. It is translated as CASSLDSGTPLHF. Drawing the rest from reference TRBV7-9 and TRBJ1-6, the complete variable domain is DTGVSQNPRHKITKRGQNVTFRCDPISEHNRLYWYRQTLGQGPEFLTYFQNEAQLEKSRLLSDRFSAERPKGSFSTLEIQRTEQGDSAMYLCASSLDSGTPLHFGNGTRLTVT.

The sample holds a few counts of this clonotype. The chain uses TRBV7-3 and TRBJ2-1; D may be TRBD2 (5 bases). Germline CDR1 is SGHTA and CDR2 is FQGTGA. The CDR3 totals 18 residues. V was pared by 2 bases and J by 0 bases, with 17 bases between. CDR3 nucleotides: TGTGCCAGCAGCTTAGGAGGAAGTCTGAGAGACTCCTACAATGAGCAGTTCTTC. It encodes CASSLGGSLRDSYNEQFF. Full variable domain (rest looked up from reference TRBV7-3 and TRBJ2-1): GAGVSQTPSNKVTEKGKYVELRCDPISGHTALYWYRQSLGQGPEFLIYFQGTGAADDSGLPNDRFFAVRPEGSVSTLKIQRTERGDSAVYLCASSLGGSLRDSYNEQFFGPGTRLTVL.

The gene calls are TRBV7-2 and TRBJ2-2; D unclear. Trimming left V 10 bases short and J 2 bases short, with 17 bases between. Germline V gene data show CDR1 as SGHTA and CDR2 as FQGNSA. This CDR3 region has 15 residues. This CDR3 is CAIGKWAPNTGELFF. CDR3 coding DNA: TGTGCCATTGGCAAATGGGCGCCCAACACCGGGGAGCTGTTTTTT.

This chain uses TRBV7-9 with TRBJ2-7; TRBD1 is a possible D gene (6 bases). Per the germline V gene, CDR1 is SEHNR and CDR2 is FQNEAQ (reference sequence). Trimming cost V 2 bases and J 3 bases, with 14 bases left between them. There are 15 residues in the CDR3. In DNA form, the CDR3 reads TGTGCCAGCAGCTTATTATGGGACAAAGACTACGAGCAGTACTTC. This translates into CASSLLWDKDYEQYF.

This clonotype was seen more than once but under ten times. The DNA for the CDR3 is TGCAGCGTTGCGACAGGGTTTGACGAGCAGTACTTC. Translated, it gives CSVATGFDEQYF. The chain recombines TRBV29-1 with TRBJ2-7, with 7 bases fitting TRBD1. V was pared by 4 bases and J by 5 bases, with 5 bases of the junction left unmatched. The CDR3 is 12 amino acids. Germline V gene data show CDR1 as SQVTM and CDR2 as ANQGSEA.

The chain carries TRBV11-3 and TRBJ2-7; TRBD1 might be the D (5 bases). Looked up from germline, CDR1 is SGHNT and CDR2 is YENEEA. This CDR3 has 15 amino acids. V was clipped by 5 bases and J by 4 bases, with 18 bases between them. CDR3 sequence: CASSPPVGAGYEQYF. CDR3 DNA: TGTGCCAGCAGCCCCCCGGTAGGGGCAGGATACGAGCAGTACTTC. The full variable domain, rest sourced from reference TRBV11-3 and TRBJ2-7, is EAGVVQSPRYKIIEKKQPVAFWCNPISGHNTLYWYLQNLGQGPELLIRYENEEAVDDSQLPKDRFSAERLKGVDSTLKIQPAELGDSAVYLCASSPPVGAGYEQYFGPGTRLTVT.

The genes are TRBV20-1 and TRBJ2-3; D is undetermined. The CDR3 is 13 residues long. Trimming took 2 bases from V and 1 from J, leaving 7 bases between them. CDR1 is DFQATT and CDR2 is SNEGSKA in the germline V gene (reference sequence). Here the CDR3 reads CSARPTGTDTQYF. CDR3 sequence (DNA): TGCAGTGCTAGACCTACAGGCACAGATACGCAGTATTTT.

This chain links TRBV2 with TRBJ1-3; 7 bases align to TRBD1. With V trimmed by 4 bases and J by 0 bases, 6 bases remained unmatched. The CDR3 is 16 residues long. The V gene's germline CDR1 is SNHLY and CDR2 FYNNEI. The CDR3 region is CASSGDSFFSGNTIYF. CDR3 DNA: TGTGCCAGCAGTGGGGACAGCTTCTTCTCTGGAAACACCATATATTTT. Filled out from reference TRBV2 and TRBJ1-3, the complete variable domain reads EPEVTQTPSHQVTQMGQEVILRCVPISNHLYFYWYRQILGQKVEFLVSFYNNEISEKSEIFDDQFSVERPDGSNFTLKIRSTKLEDSAMYFCASSGDSFFSGNTIYFGEGSWLTVV.

In this sample, this clonotype turned up a few times. The DNA of the CDR3 is TGTGCCAGCGGGGAAGACGGGAACACTGAAGCTTTCTTT. Translation: CASGEDGNTEAFF. The chain links TRBV25-1 to TRBJ1-1; the D is unclear. The germline V and J ends were trimmed by 8 bases and 1 base, with 11 bases remaining between them. CDR1 is MGHDK, CDR2 SYGVNS, per germline. The CDR3 has 13 residues.

The J gene is TRBJ1-1, the V gene TRBV7-3; D may be TRBD1 (5 bases). From germline, CDR1 is SGHTA and CDR2 FQGTGA. The CDR3 spans 14 residues. Trimming pared 6 bases from V and 2 bases from J, leaving 13 bases between. CDR3 protein: CASRPGTPNTEAFF. The CDR3 bases are TGTGCCAGCAGGCCCGGGACCCCCAACACTGAAGCTTTCTTT.

The V call is TRBV20-1, the J call TRBJ1-5, with D perhaps matching TRBD1 (5 bases). Trimming removed 0 bases from V and 9 bases from J, with 18 bases in between. Germline CDR1 DFQATT, CDR2 SNEGSKA (reference sequence). The CDR3 runs to 15 residues. DNA of the CDR3: TGCAGTGCTAGAGATACGGTAGCAGCCGGGGGGCCCCAGCATTTT. Encoded protein: CSARDTVAAGGPQHF.

The chain combines TRBV9 with TRBJ2-3, with D hard to call. This CDR3 region has 12 residues. CDR1 is SGDLS, CDR2 YYNGEE, per germline. Trimming stripped 0 bases from V and 1 base from J, with 0 bases between. The CDR3 protein is CASSVGTDTQYF. CDR3 sequence (DNA): TGTGCCAGCAGCGTAGGCACAGATACGCAGTATTTT.

This clonotype came up a few times. The chain recombines TRBV9 with TRBJ2-7; weak D call: TRBD1 (6 bases). This CDR3 has 12 residues. The V gene's germline CDR1 is SGDLS and CDR2 YYNGEE. The germline V and J ends were trimmed by 3 bases and 5 bases, with 9 bases remaining between them. The CDR3 coding sequence is TGTGCCAGCAGCGCGACAGGAAACGAGCAGTACTTC. Translated, it gives CASSATGNEQYF.

In this sample, this clonotype turned up a few times. The chain employs TRBV30 and TRBJ1-1; TRBD1 matches at 7 bases. The germline CDR1 and CDR2 sequences are GTSNPN and SVGIG (reference sequence). This CDR3 spans 14 amino acids. Trimming cost V 4 bases and J 1 base; bases outside gene matches: 6. CDR3 in DNA: TGTGCCTGGATCAGGGGGGCAAAGAACACTGAAGCTTTCTTT. The encoded protein is CAWIRGAKNTEAFF.

This clonotype was seen a few times. The V call is TRBV25-1, the J call TRBJ2-1; 13 bases map to TRBD2. Germline trimming cut 4 bases from V and 10 bases from J; bases unmatched to any gene: 7. The CDR3 extends over 15 amino acids. Looked up from germline, CDR1 is MGHDK and CDR2 is SYGVNS. CDR3 loop: CASSVTSGGAREQFF. CDR3 nucleotide sequence: TGTGCCAGCAGTGTTACTAGCGGGGGGGCCCGGGAGCAGTTCTTC.

This clonotype was found a few times. The chain has TRBV3-1 and TRBJ1-2; maybe TRBD1 (5 bases). The CDR3 covers 14 residues. CDR1 is LGHDT, CDR2 YNNKEL, per germline (reference sequence). Trimming shortened V by 1 base and J by 3 bases, and 9 bases separated the two germline ends. The CDR3 protein is CASSQVLGHYGYTF. Written as DNA, the CDR3 is TGTGCCAGCAGCCAAGTGTTGGGGCACTATGGCTACACCTTC.

The J gene is TRBJ2-2, the V gene TRBV15; D is uncertain. Germline CDR1 LNHNV, CDR2 YYDKDF (reference sequence). Trimming removed 2 bases at V and 8 bases at J, with 6 bases between. CDR3 length equals 12 residues. As DNA, the CDR3 is TGTGCCACCAGCAGATCGACAGGGGAGCTGTTTTTT. Residues: CATSRSTGELFF.

The chain couples TRBV7-3 to TRBJ2-6; possibly TRBD1 for D (5 bases). This CDR3 comprises 15 residues. The germline V and J ends were trimmed by 8 bases and 2 bases, with 13 bases remaining between them. Per the germline V gene, CDR1 is SGHTA and CDR2 is FQGTGA. The CDR3 sequence: CASAGHSAGANVLTF. The DNA for the CDR3 is TGTGCCAGCGCAGGGCATTCAGCTGGGGCCAACGTCCTGACTTTC.

The chain carries TRBV4-1 and TRBJ1-2; 8 nucleotides line up with TRBD1. Germline trimming cut 5 bases from V and 5 bases from J; bases unmatched to any gene: 7. Germline V gene lookup returns CDR1 MGHRA and CDR2 YSYEKL. The CDR3 consists of 14 residues. The CDR3 sequence: CASSSPGQGYGYTF. CDR3 coding DNA: TGCGCCAGCAGCTCACCCGGACAGGGTTATGGCTACACCTTC.

This sequence joins TRBV9 and TRBJ2-1, with a possible D match to TRBD2 (5 bases). Trimming stripped 0 bases from V and 4 bases from J, with 8 bases between. Germline V lookup: CDR1 SGDLS, CDR2 YYNGEE. There are 14 residues in the CDR3. CDR3 in amino acids: CASSVVSGYNEQFF. CDR3 nucleotides: TGTGCCAGCAGCGTAGTGAGCGGATACAATGAGCAGTTCTTC.

V gene TRBV7-3 combines with J gene TRBJ2-3; perhaps TRBD2 as D (7 bases). This CDR3 region has 15 residues. The V end lost 2 bases, the J end lost 2 bases, and 11 bases lay between the germline ends. CDR1 and CDR2 from the germline V gene are SGHTA and FQGTGA. CDR3 sequence reads: CASSLRGDITDTQYF. Here the CDR3 DNA reads TGTGCCAGCAGCTTACGGGGGGACATCACAGATACGCAGTATTTT.

V usage is TRBV20-1 and J usage is TRBJ1-2, with D maybe TRBD1 (6 bases). With 5 bases removed from V and 5 bases from J, the gap between germline ends came to 15 bases. The CDR3 runs 13 residues. CDR1 is DFQATT and CDR2 is SNEGSKA in the germline V gene (reference sequence). As DNA, the CDR3 is TGCAGTGCTGTTGACAGGACGGAGTATGGCTACACCTTC. Translating it yields CSAVDRTEYGYTF.

This clonotype was observed a single time. The V gene is TRBV10-3, the J gene TRBJ2-5; D may be TRBD2 (6 bases). Germline V gene sequence: CDR1 ENHRY, CDR2 SYGVKD. Trimming took 10 bases from V and 5 from J, leaving 14 bases between them. This CDR3 has 12 residues. The CDR3 spells CATTGTGETQYF. CDR3 bases: TGTGCCACCACCGGGACTGGCGAGACCCAGTACTTC.